This T cell receptor (beta chain) was sequenced during a study of blood T cell repertoires in COVID-19. Method: immunoSEQ multiplex PCR; TCRdb's copy keeps in-frame clones and lacks some. Of approximately 79,000 clones detected, around 88% appear once; the ten largest clones hold just under 0.6%. V was cut by 1 base and J by 7 bases, with 7 bases left in between. The CDR3 runs 13 residues. The germline V gene encodes CDR1 LGHNT and CDR2 FRNRAP. The TCR was taken from a man aged 55 to 70 with acute or convalescent COVID-19. Sequencing used peripheral blood. This sequence joins TRBV12-5 and TRBJ1-4; D gene ambiguous. The CDR3 protein is CASGLGEGEKLFF. The CDR3 DNA is TGTGCTAGTGGTTTGGGGGAGGGTGAAAAACTGTTTTTT.